Below are 20 T cell receptor beta chains sequenced from a single sample in a study of shared clonotypes between healthy human individuals. TCRdb's copy holds only in-frame clones and misses some; the assay was immunoSEQ multiplex PCR. The sample carries 2 million to 2.5 million clones, roughly 95% recorded once. The sample taken for sequencing was naive CD4+ T cells sorted from blood. Indicated subset: CD45RA+ positively selected. All receptors come from a man aged 18 to 29 in good health.

This chain uses TRBV4-1 with TRBJ1-2, with 7 bases fitting TRBD1. The germline CDR1 and CDR2 sequences are MGHRA and YSYEKL. The CDR3 loop spans 15 amino acids. V shed 2 bases, J shed 2 bases, and the junction held 5 bases outside the gene matches. The DNA of the CDR3 is TGCGCCAGCAGCCAACCCCCCAGGGGGAACTATGGCTACACCTTC. Protein product: CASSQPPRGNYGYTF.

This chain connects TRBV2 to TRBJ2-2, with no clear D. Germline-derived CDR1 and CDR2 are SNHLY and FYNNEI. The V end was cut by 7 bases, the J end by 5 bases, with 14 bases between. The CDR3 covers 14 residues. DNA of the CDR3: TGTGCCAGCACCCCCCCCGGCCCAACCGGGGAGCTGTTTTTT. Its protein product is CASTPPGPTGELFF.

The chain uses TRBV4-1 and TRBJ2-1; D remains ambiguous. Deletions cut 3 bases from V and 9 bases from J, with 12 bases between. Germline assignment: CDR1 MGHRA and CDR2 YSYEKL. CDR3 length: 13 residues. CDR3 sequence reads: CASSQGASSEQFF. The CDR3 nucleotides read TGCGCCAGCAGCCAGGGTGCTAGTAGTGAGCAGTTCTTC.

The V call is TRBV5-1, the J call TRBJ2-5; D may be TRBD2 (5 bases). CDR1 SGHRS and CDR2 YFSETQ come from the germline V gene. V dropped 0 bases and J dropped 2 bases, with 17 bases sitting between them. The CDR3 totals 17 residues. The CDR3, as DNA: TGCGCCAGCAGCTTGGGGACTGCCCTCGCGTATCAAGAGACCCAGTACTTC. Its translation: CASSLGTALAYQETQYF.

The rearrangement uses TRBV5-1 and TRBJ2-2; no clear D gene. Germline V gene data show CDR1 as SGHRS and CDR2 as YFSETQ. The CDR3 is 17 residues long. V was clipped by 1 base and J by 0 bases, with 13 bases between them. The CDR3 spells CASSLSSERANTGELFF. CDR3 in DNA: TGCGCCAGCAGCTTGTCGTCGGAGCGAGCGAACACCGGGGAGCTGTTTTTT.

The CDR3 sequence is CASSVVGYGGTEAFF. CDR3 DNA: TGTGCCAGCAGCGTAGTGGGGTATGGGGGCACTGAAGCTTTCTTT. This rearrangement joins TRBV9 to TRBJ1-1, with D perhaps TRBD1 (5 bases). CDR3 length equals 15 residues. The germline gives CDR1 SGDLS, CDR2 YYNGEE. With 0 bases removed from V and 4 bases from J, the gap between germline ends came to 13 bases.

This clone was observed once. The chain combines TRBV29-1 with TRBJ1-1; TRBD1 matches at 9 bases. The J segment lost 2 bases and the V segment lost 4 bases, leaving 5 bases of the junction unmatched. Germline CDR1 and CDR2: SQVTM and ANQGSEA. The CDR3 totals 14 residues. This CDR3 reads CSVAPTGGNTEAFF. CDR3 nucleotide sequence: TGCAGCGTTGCCCCGACAGGGGGAAACACTGAAGCTTTCTTT. The whole variable domain, filled in from reference TRBV29-1 and TRBJ1-1, reads SAVISQKPSRDICQRGTSLTIQCQVDSQVTMMFWYRQQPGQSLTLIATANQGSEATYESGFVIDKFPISRPNLTFSTLTVSNMSPEDSSIYLCSVAPTGGNTEAFFGQGTRLTVV.

This sequence joins TRBV15 and TRBJ1-2; 9 bases agree with TRBD1. The CDR3 has 14 residues. CDR1 and CDR2 from the germline V gene are LNHNV and YYDKDF (reference sequence). Unmatched junction bases numbered 9, after V lost 9 bases and J lost 4 bases. CDR3 protein: CATSYRGLSYGYTF. The CDR3 DNA is TGTGCCACGAGCTACAGGGGGCTGAGCTATGGCTACACCTTC. Looking up the rest from reference TRBV15 and TRBJ1-2 gives the full variable domain: DAMVIQNPRYQVTQFGKPVTLSCSQTLNHNVMYWYQQKSSQAPKLLFHYYDKDFNNEADTPDNFQSRRPNTSFCFLDIRSPGLGDTAMYLCATSYRGLSYGYTFGSGTRLTVV.

This chain uses TRBV30 with TRBJ2-1, with D unresolved. Germline V gene data show CDR1 as GTSNPN and CDR2 as SVGIG (reference sequence). V gave up 1 base and J gave up 3 bases, with 7 bases separating them. The CDR3 sequence is 13 residues long. The CDR3 spells CAWSETLYNEQFF. CDR3 nucleotide sequence: TGTGCCTGGAGTGAAACGCTCTACAATGAGCAGTTCTTC.

This clone was counted once. This chain joins TRBV9 and TRBJ2-5, with 7 bases fitting TRBD1. CDR3 length: 16 residues. The J segment lost 4 bases and the V segment lost 2 bases, leaving 11 bases of the junction unmatched. CDR1 is SGDLS, CDR2 YYNGEE, per germline. The CDR3, as DNA: TGTGCCAGCAGCGTCCGGGGACAGCCTGGGGGAGAGACCCAGTACTTC. This sequence encodes CASSVRGQPGGETQYF.

The chain uses TRBV30 and TRBJ1-6; no definite D call. The CDR3 totals 15 residues. Germline V gene data show CDR1 as GTSNPN and CDR2 as SVGIG (reference sequence). Trimming stripped 2 bases from V and 10 bases from J, with 18 bases between. CDR3 bases: TGTGCCTGGAGTTGGCTTGCCCCAGGTTCCTCACCCCTCCACTTT. This encodes CAWSWLAPGSSPLHF.

This chain's CDR3 is CASSVGTGGPGTEAFF. CDR3 sequence (DNA): TGTGCCAGCAGTGTTGGGACAGGGGGCCCGGGCACTGAAGCTTTCTTT. The rearrangement links TRBV25-1 to TRBJ1-1, with 12 positions matching TRBD1. This CDR3 has 16 residues. CDR1 MGHDK and CDR2 SYGVNS come from the germline V gene. V was clipped by 4 bases and J by 4 bases; unmatched bases: 7.

This rearrangement joins TRBV30 to TRBJ2-7; either TRBD1 or TRBD2 may fit D (6 bases each). The V end lost 6 bases, the J end lost 1 base, and 19 bases lay between the germline ends. CDR3 size: 15 residues. Germline V lookup: CDR1 GTSNPN, CDR2 SVGIG (reference sequence). The DNA for the CDR3 is TGTGCCTGCAGACGTTTTGGGGGGCCTTCCTACGAGCAGTACTTC. This translates into CACRRFGGPSYEQYF.

This chain joins TRBV6-5 and TRBJ2-7; TRBD2 matches at 7 bases. The CDR3 runs 13 residues. The germline V gene has CDR1 MNHEY and CDR2 SVGAGI. The V gene end was trimmed by 5 bases and the J gene end by 7 bases; junction bases not matched to a gene: 8. Here the CDR3 DNA reads TGTGCCAGCAGTCCGACACTACTAGCGGAGCAGTACTTC. Residues: CASSPTLLAEQYF.

The gene calls are TRBV4-2 and TRBJ2-5; no clear D. Germline V gene sequence: CDR1 LGHNA, CDR2 YNFKEQ. The CDR3 contains 16 residues. Trimming left V 1 base short and J 2 bases short, with 14 bases between. The CDR3 bases are TGTGCCAGCAGCCAAGGTCGGGTCGGTCCACAAGAGACCCAGTACTTC. Translating gives CASSQGRVGPQETQYF.

The chain employs TRBV5-1 and TRBJ1-1, with D hard to call. V shed 0 bases and J shed 2 bases, with 14 bases lying between them. The CDR3 is 16 amino acids. CDR1 is SGHRS and CDR2 is YFSETQ in the germline V gene. DNA for the CDR3: TGCGCCAGCAGCTTGGCCGTCGGCAGAGCCAACACTGAAGCTTTCTTT. Translating gives CASSLAVGRANTEAFF. The complete variable domain, with remaining parts taken from reference TRBV5-1 and TRBJ1-1, reads KAGVTQTPRYLIKTRGQQVTLSCSPISGHRSVSWYQQTPGQGLQFLFEYFSETQRNKGNFPGRFSGRQFSNSRSEMNVSTLELGDSALYLCASSLAVGRANTEAFFGQGTRLTVV.

The table lists this clone with a count of one. The chain carries TRBV7-2 and TRBJ2-3; D unclear. Germline V gene data show CDR1 as SGHTA and CDR2 as FQGNSA. Trimming cost V 4 bases and J 0 bases, with 8 bases left between them. CDR3 length: 14 residues. For the CDR3, the DNA is TGTGCCAGCAGCTACGTATTAAGCACAGATACGCAGTATTTT. It codes for CASSYVLSTDTQYF.

J is TRBJ2-5 and V is TRBV5-1, with 11 nucleotides matching TRBD2. The CDR3 runs to 16 residues. Germline trimming cut 0 bases from V and 0 bases from J; bases unmatched to any gene: 1. Germline CDR1 reads SGHRS; CDR2 reads YFSETQ. The CDR3 coding sequence is TGCGCCAGCAGCTTGGGACTAGCGGGGAACCAAGAGACCCAGTACTTC. The encoded protein is CASSLGLAGNQETQYF.

The rearrangement links TRBV10-1 to TRBJ2-7, with 12 positions matching TRBD2. The CDR3 extends over 16 amino acids. Germline CDR1 is WNHNN and CDR2 is SYGVQD (reference sequence). V lost 0 bases, J lost 6 bases, and 6 bases stayed unmatched. This CDR3 reads CASSESTSGRNGEQYF. The DNA for the CDR3 is TGCGCCAGCAGTGAGTCTACTAGCGGGAGGAATGGCGAGCAGTACTTC.

V gene TRBV7-2 combines with J gene TRBJ1-2; the D is unclear. CDR1 is SGHTA, CDR2 FQGNSA, per germline. Trimming took 5 bases from V and 8 from J, leaving 9 bases between them. This CDR3 spans 11 amino acids. CDR3 region: CASSPLRGYTF. CDR3 nucleotides: TGTGCCAGCAGCCCATTACGGGGCTACACCTTC.